The entry below describes one TCR beta chain. Antigen specificity is unknown. The data belong to a study of CD8 T cells in ankylosing spondylitis. Study results and limitations: A number of the motif variants had already been described in reactive arthritis synovial fluid and blood. Clones linked with disease were CD8+ and fairly uncommon in the peripheral blood. Clones tied to disease were said to be significantly enriched in matched ankylosing spondylitis synovial fluid.

CDR1 and CDR2 from the germline V gene are SGHTA and FQGTGA. The CDR3 runs 17 residues. Trimming took 5 bases from V and 10 from J, leaving 28 bases between them. It was by quantitative 5'-RACE with molecular barcodes that TCR beta libraries were made. TCRdb processed the 5' RACE reads anew with MiXCR; each CDR3 protein has one entry. The sample carries 100,000 to 150,000 distinct CDR3 sequences, around 9% recorded once. The chain joins TRBV7-3 to TRBJ2-3, with a tentative D call TRBD2 (6 bases). This receptor was identified in a male donor with ankylosing spondylitis or in good health (not recorded which). Sequenced sample: blood, either unsorted or a sorted T cell fraction (not recorded which). The CDR3 DNA reads TGTGCCAGCAGCCCCGGATTAGGTGGCGGGAATACCCGGGCGCAGTATTTT. This sequence encodes CASSPGLGGGNTRAQYF.